The T cell receptor beta chain described here comes from a study of T cell responses to AZD1222 COVID-19 vaccine. As for this clone: Antigen: not known.

Assay used: immunoSEQ multiplex PCR; TCRdb lists only in-frame clones, some missing. Among some 120,000 clones, 70% to 85% were seen once, and the ten largest hold about 28%. Germline V gene sequence: CDR1 SGDLS, CDR2 YYNGEE. With 3 bases clipped from V and 2 bases from J, the junction kept 3 bases outside the gene matches. This CDR3 is built from 14 residues. Study outcomes and limitations: Repertoire sampling happened only post peak T cell response. Reportedly, nearly half the spike-specific TCRs target unmutated variant regions. Donors were largely white British and mainly female; clonal diversity was possibly underestimated. Only six or seven AZD1222 recipients tested seropositive at baseline.

The chain links TRBV9 to TRBJ2-3, with TRBD2 matching 7 bases. The sequence was obtained from an adult who received the AZD1222 COVID-19 vaccine. The sample consisted of peripheral blood, taken 28 days after the second AZD1222 dose. This CDR3 is CASSGGLVTDTQYF. CDR3 bases: TGTGCCAGCAGCGGCGGACTAGTCACAGATACGCAGTATTTT.